The rows below give T cell receptor beta chains drawn from one sample of a study of cytomegalovirus exposure and HLA in healthy donors. The assay was immunoSEQ multiplex PCR, and TCRdb's table has in-frame clones only and misses some. The sample includes tens of thousands of clones, approximately 97% of them seen just once. Sequenced sample: PBMCs. These receptors all stem from a woman younger than 30 in good health and CMV-seropositive. Both conserved end residues are part of each CDR3. The D gene is left open where the match is weak. Rows give clone size only sometimes, using once, few, many, or a class for an expanded clone.

cdr3_aa	cdr3_nt	d_call	clone_size	v_call	j_call
CASSLPLSYNEQFF	TGTGCCAGCAGCCTCCCCCTTTCCTACAATGAGCAGTTCTTC	NA	NA	TRBV6-1	TRBJ2-1
CASGLFPLANTGELFF	TGTGCTAGTGGTTTGTTCCCTCTCGCGAACACCGGGGAGCTGTTTTTT	NA	NA	TRBV12-5	TRBJ2-2
CASSVARGYGYTF	TGTGCCAGCAGCGTAGCCAGGGGCTATGGCTACACCTTC	NA	NA	TRBV9	TRBJ1-2
CASTSGTGGYNEQFF	TGTGCCAGCACCTCCGGGACAGGGGGATACAATGAGCAGTTCTTC	TRBD1	NA	TRBV27	TRBJ2-1
CASSRRLAGVYEQFF	TGTGCCAGCAGCCGGAGACTAGCGGGAGTATATGAGCAGTTCTTC	TRBD2	NA	TRBV6-5	TRBJ2-1
CASTFPGTNTGELFF	TGTGCCAGCACCTTCCCCGGTACTAACACCGGGGAGCTGTTTTTT	NA	NA	TRBV5-5	TRBJ2-2
CAWSVRNIQYF	TGTGCCTGGAGTGTGAGGAACATTCAGTACTTC	NA	NA	TRBV30	TRBJ2-4
CTSSAWGSQETQYF	TGTACCAGCAGCGCCTGGGGCAGCCAAGAGACCCAGTACTTC	NA	NA	TRBV6-4	TRBJ2-5
CASSLSGPFQETQYF	TGTGCCAGCAGTTTATCGGGGCCTTTTCAAGAGACCCAGTACTTC	NA	NA	TRBV27	TRBJ2-5
CASSVEEGGYNEQFF	TGTGCCAGCAGCGTAGAAGAGGGAGGGTACAATGAGCAGTTCTTC	TRBD2	NA	TRBV9	TRBJ2-1
CASRVAGQTYEQYF	TGTGCCAGCAGGGTAGCGGGGCAGACCTACGAGCAGTACTTC	TRBD2	NA	TRBV28	TRBJ2-7
CASSSPRGSSNYGYTF	TGTGCCAGTAGTTCCCCTCGAGGGTCTTCTAACTATGGCTACACCTTC	NA	NA	TRBV19	TRBJ1-2
CASSRSGGGTVYEQYF	TGTGCCAGCAGCCGAAGTGGGGGTGGGACAGTCTACGAGCAGTACTTC	TRBD1	NA	TRBV11-2	TRBJ2-7
CSADGLAWNEQFF	TGCAGCGCCGATGGACTAGCTTGGAATGAGCAGTTCTTC	TRBD2	NA	TRBV29-1	TRBJ2-1
CASSLVGQFGYTF	TGCGCCAGCAGCTTGGTGGGACAGTTTGGCTACACCTTC	TRBD1	NA	TRBV5-1	TRBJ1-2
CASSFVGRLAGETQYF	TGCGCCAGCAGCTTTGTGGGCCGACTAGCGGGAGAGACCCAGTACTTC	TRBD2	NA	TRBV5-1	TRBJ2-5
CASGQGNTEAFF	TGCGCCAGCGGACAGGGGAACACTGAAGCTTTCTTT	TRBD1	NA	TRBV5-1	TRBJ1-1
CAISTTGDNTEAFF	TGTGCCATCAGCACGACAGGGGATAACACTGAAGCTTTCTTT	TRBD1	NA	TRBV10-3	TRBJ1-1
CASSPAGLQAHF	TGTGCCAGCAGCCCCGCGGGACTCCAGGCGCACTTC	NA	NA	TRBV11-2	TRBJ2-7
CASRGDRASYEQYF	TGTGCCAGCAGGGGGGACAGGGCCTCCTACGAGCAGTACTTC	TRBD1	once	TRBV2	TRBJ2-7
CASSSQGAVNTIYF	TGTGCCAGCAGTTCGCAGGGGGCGGTAAACACCATATATTTT	TRBD1	NA	TRBV28	TRBJ1-3
CASSLPLGQFGNTIYF	TGTGCCAGCAGTCTTCCCCTGGGACAGTTTGGAAACACCATATATTTT	TRBD1	NA	TRBV28	TRBJ1-3
CASSEGQGAYNEQFF	TGTGCCAGCAGCGAAGGGCAGGGTGCCTACAATGAGCAGTTCTTC	NA	NA	TRBV13	TRBJ2-1
CASTTGGNSYEQYF	TGTGCCTCCACAACAGGGGGGAATTCCTACGAGCAGTACTTC	TRBD1	NA	TRBV28	TRBJ2-7
CAWSVVGETQYF	TGTGCCTGGAGTGTTGTCGGAGAGACCCAGTACTTC	NA	NA	TRBV30	TRBJ2-5
CASSAPGDYEQYF	TGTGCCAGCAGCGCCCCAGGGGATTACGAGCAGTACTTC	NA	NA	TRBV2	TRBJ2-7
CATTSYEQYF	TGTGCCACTACCTCATACGAGCAGTACTTC	NA	NA	TRBV2	TRBJ2-7
CASSLQQAFYGYTF	TGTGCCAGCAGCTTGCAACAGGCCTTCTATGGCTACACCTTC	NA	NA	TRBV5-4	TRBJ1-2
CASSANAGQPQHF	TGTGCCAGCAGCGCAAATGCGGGTCAGCCCCAGCATTTT	NA	NA	TRBV9	TRBJ1-5
CASSELAYSDTQYF	TGCGCCAGCAGTGAGCTAGCCTACTCAGATACGCAGTATTTT	NA	NA	TRBV10-1	TRBJ2-3
CSVELSPTPQGAYEQFF	TGCAGCGTTGAATTATCCCCAACCCCACAGGGGGCCTATGAGCAGTTCTTC	TRBD1	NA	TRBV29-1	TRBJ2-1
CASSLDRGTSNYGYTF	TGTGCCAGCAGTTTAGACAGGGGGACTTCTAACTATGGCTACACCTTC	TRBD1	NA	TRBV28	TRBJ1-2
CASRNTGENTEAFF	TGTGCCAGCAGGAACACAGGAGAGAACACTGAAGCTTTCTTT	NA	NA	TRBV6-5	TRBJ1-1
CASRIGTGNTEAFF	TGCGCCAGCAGAATTGGGACAGGGAATACTGAAGCTTTCTTT	TRBD1	NA	TRBV5-1	TRBJ1-1
CASSLSREPLYNEQFF	TGTGCCAGCAGTTTATCGCGGGAGCCTCTTTACAATGAGCAGTTCTTC	TRBD2	NA	TRBV28	TRBJ2-1
CASTTRGAVGTGELFF	TGTGCCAGTACAACCCGCGGGGCAGTAGGAACCGGGGAGCTGTTTTTT	NA	once	TRBV19	TRBJ2-2
CSVFEGAPYEQYF	TGCAGCGTTTTCGAGGGAGCCCCCTACGAGCAGTACTTC	NA	NA	TRBV29-1	TRBJ2-7
CSVVKSTGGNEQYF	TGCAGCGTTGTAAAATCGACAGGGGGCAACGAGCAGTACTTC	TRBD1	NA	TRBV29-1	TRBJ2-7
CASSPIWDRGAFF	TGCGCCAGCAGCCCAATCTGGGACAGGGGCGCTTTCTTT	TRBD1	NA	TRBV4-1	TRBJ1-1
CASSPGTETNQPQHF	TGCGCCAGCAGCCCTGGGACAGAGACCAATCAGCCCCAGCATTTT	TRBD1	NA	TRBV5-1	TRBJ1-5
CASSFPTSGSSGNEQFF	TGCGCCAGCAGCTTCCCCACTAGCGGGAGCAGTGGTAATGAGCAGTTCTTC	TRBD2	NA	TRBV5-1	TRBJ2-1
CASSALQSTSTEAFF	TGTGCCAGCAGCGCCCTACAGAGCACGAGCACTGAAGCTTTCTTT	NA	NA	TRBV7-2	TRBJ1-1
CASSLSLESVDTQYF	TGTGCCAGCAGCTTATCCCTGGAGAGCGTAGATACGCAGTATTTT	NA	NA	TRBV7-6	TRBJ2-3
CASSPRTGGNYGYTF	TGTGCCAGCAGCCCCCGGACAGGGGGAAACTATGGCTACACCTTC	TRBD1	NA	TRBV7-2	TRBJ1-2
CAWNSLGRINQPQHF	TGTGCCTGGAACAGCCTGGGGCGAATCAATCAGCCCCAGCATTTT	NA	NA	TRBV30	TRBJ1-5
CASSIIGTGAGELFF	TGTGCCAGTAGTATAATCGGGACAGGGGCCGGGGAGCTGTTTTTT	TRBD1	NA	TRBV19	TRBJ2-2
CASSFSGSGTGELFF	TGTGCCAGCAGCTTTAGCGGGAGCGGGACCGGGGAGCTGTTTTTT	TRBD2	once	TRBV7-9	TRBJ2-2
CASIRGGTSGFVANEQFF	TGTGCCAGCATAAGGGGGGGGACTAGCGGGTTCGTTGCGAATGAGCAGTTCTTC	TRBD2	NA	TRBV28	TRBJ2-1
CASSESEYGELFF	TGCGCCAGCAGTGAGTCGGAGTACGGGGAGCTGTTTTTT	NA	NA	TRBV10-1	TRBJ2-2
CASSVAMNTEAFF	TGTGCCAGCAGTGTAGCCATGAACACTGAAGCTTTCTTT	NA	once	TRBV2	TRBJ1-1
CASALASQPYNEQFF	TGTGCCAGCGCCCTGGCTAGCCAACCCTACAATGAGCAGTTCTTC	NA	NA	TRBV6-6	TRBJ2-1
CASSATGEHGYTF	TGCGCCAGCAGCGCGACAGGGGAGCATGGCTACACCTTC	TRBD1	few	TRBV5-1	TRBJ1-2
CASSLESGGISTDTQYF	TGTGCCAGCAGCTTAGAGTCAGGGGGCATTAGCACAGATACGCAGTATTTT	TRBD1	NA	TRBV7-8	TRBJ2-3
CASSFSGRNTGELFF	TGTGCCAGCAGCTTTAGCGGGAGAAACACCGGGGAGCTGTTTTTT	TRBD2	NA	TRBV11-3	TRBJ2-2
CAWSQGGTGNTIYF	TGTGCCTGGAGCCAGGGGGGTACTGGAAACACCATATATTTT	TRBD1	NA	TRBV30	TRBJ1-3